This entry features one T cell receptor (beta chain) sequence. Its antigen is unidentified. Trimming cost V 3 bases and J 4 bases, with 15 bases left between them. The CDR3 is 14 residues long. Per germline, CDR1 DFQATT and CDR2 SNEGSKA (reference sequence). Antigen-specific CD4+ T cell clonotypes were called by their expansion after viral peptide-pool culture in ViraFEST. Culturing for 10 to 11 days preceded CD4+ T cell isolation. No vaccinee had earlier SARS-CoV-2 infection, and nucleocapsid antibodies were negative. The researchers cultured 1.5 million to 2.5 million PBMC per well with about 10 IU/ml IL-2 and roughly 9.4 ug/ml peptides. Cultures had half their medium replaced with IL-2 medium on days 3 and 7. The record originates from a study of vaccination effects on CD4 cells after COVID-19. Study-wide results and caveats: Nearly all vaccine-induced clones in healthy recipients recognized only SARS-CoV-2.

Assay used: immunoSEQ multiplex PCR; TCRdb lists only in-frame clones, some missing. The repertoire holds roughly 60,000 clones, with around 68% as singletons. This sequence joins TRBV20-1 and TRBJ1-2, with D tentatively TRBD1 (5 bases). The source is a human donor who received a COVID-19 vaccine. The source material was CD4+ T cells from PBMCs cultured with SARS-CoV-2 spike peptides, sampled before COVID-19 vaccination. This chain's CDR3 is CSASWGTGPYGYTF. The CDR3 nucleotides read TGCAGTGCTAGTTGGGGAACGGGACCCTATGGCTACACCTTC.